This TCR beta chain derives from a study of blood T cell repertoires in COVID-19. Germline V gives CDR1 SGHRS, CDR2 YFSETQ. This CDR3 has 18 residues. The J segment lost 5 bases and the V segment lost 0 bases, leaving 14 bases of the junction unmatched. The authors' processing: Amplification with reference gene primers provided the estimates of nucleated cell counts. Sequenced by immunoSEQ multiplex PCR; TCRdb stores in-frame clones only, minus some. D and trimming come from the DNA, and the V and J calls and clone size come from that table. The profile shows about 170,000 clones, around four fifths of them singletons.

The clonotype comes from a woman older than 75 with COVID-19, enrolled during active disease. The chain uses TRBV5-1 and TRBJ2-7; 10 nucleotides agree with TRBD2. Specimen: peripheral blood. CDR3 sequence: CASSLGRVASGRWNEQYF. The DNA for the CDR3 is TGCGCCAGCAGCTTGGGCAGGGTGGCTAGCGGGAGATGGAACGAGCAGTACTTC. Supplemented by reference TRBV5-1 and TRBJ2-7, the full variable domain reads KAGVTQTPRYLIKTRGQQVTLSCSPISGHRSVSWYQQTPGQGLQFLFEYFSETQRNKGNFPGRFSGRQFSNSRSEMNVSTLELGDSALYLCASSLGRVASGRWNEQYFGPGTRLTVT.